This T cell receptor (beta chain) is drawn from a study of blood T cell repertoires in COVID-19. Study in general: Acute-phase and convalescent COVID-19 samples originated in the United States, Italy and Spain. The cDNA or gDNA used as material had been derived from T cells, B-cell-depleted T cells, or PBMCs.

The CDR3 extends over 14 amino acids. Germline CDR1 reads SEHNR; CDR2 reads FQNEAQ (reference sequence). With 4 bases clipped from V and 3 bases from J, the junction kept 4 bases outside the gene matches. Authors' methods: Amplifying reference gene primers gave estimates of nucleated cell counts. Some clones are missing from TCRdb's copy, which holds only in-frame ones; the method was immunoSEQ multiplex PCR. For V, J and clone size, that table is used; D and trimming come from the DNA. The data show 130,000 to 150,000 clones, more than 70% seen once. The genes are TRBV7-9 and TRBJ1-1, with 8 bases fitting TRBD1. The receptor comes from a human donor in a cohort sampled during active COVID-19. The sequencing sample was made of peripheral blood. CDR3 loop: CASSYGQGHTEAFF. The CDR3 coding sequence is TGTGCCAGCAGCTACGGACAGGGCCACACTGAAGCTTTCTTT.